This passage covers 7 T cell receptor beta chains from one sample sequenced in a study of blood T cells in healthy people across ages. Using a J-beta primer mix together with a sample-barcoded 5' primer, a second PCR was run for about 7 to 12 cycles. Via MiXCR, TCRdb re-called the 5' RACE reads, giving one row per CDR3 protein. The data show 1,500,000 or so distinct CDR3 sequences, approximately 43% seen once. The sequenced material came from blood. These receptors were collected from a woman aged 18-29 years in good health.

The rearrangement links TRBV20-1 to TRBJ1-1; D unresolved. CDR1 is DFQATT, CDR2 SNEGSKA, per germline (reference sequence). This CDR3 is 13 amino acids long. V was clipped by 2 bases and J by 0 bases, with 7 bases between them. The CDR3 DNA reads TGCAGTGCTAGACAGATCATGAACACTGAAGCTTTCTTT. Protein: CSARQIMNTEAFF.

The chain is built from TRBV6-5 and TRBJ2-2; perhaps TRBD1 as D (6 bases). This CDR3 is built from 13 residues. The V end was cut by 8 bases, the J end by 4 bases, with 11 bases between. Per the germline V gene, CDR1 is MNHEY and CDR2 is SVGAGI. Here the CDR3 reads CASSDRPTGELFF. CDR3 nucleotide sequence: TGTGCCAGCTCGGACAGACCCACCGGGGAGCTGTTTTTT.

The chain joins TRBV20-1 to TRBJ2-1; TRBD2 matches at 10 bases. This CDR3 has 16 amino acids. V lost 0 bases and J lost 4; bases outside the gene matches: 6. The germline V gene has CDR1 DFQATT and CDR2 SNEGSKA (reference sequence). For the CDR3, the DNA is TGCAGTGCTAGAGATCTAGCGGGAGTATCGTACAATGAGCAGTTCTTC. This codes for CSARDLAGVSYNEQFF.

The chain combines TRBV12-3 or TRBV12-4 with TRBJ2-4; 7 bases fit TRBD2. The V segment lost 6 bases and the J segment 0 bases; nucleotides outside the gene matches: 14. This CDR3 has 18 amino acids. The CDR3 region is CASRGDYGVPLAKNIQYF. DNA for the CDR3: TGTGCCAGCAGGGGGGACTACGGGGTTCCACTAGCCAAAAACATTCAGTACTTC.

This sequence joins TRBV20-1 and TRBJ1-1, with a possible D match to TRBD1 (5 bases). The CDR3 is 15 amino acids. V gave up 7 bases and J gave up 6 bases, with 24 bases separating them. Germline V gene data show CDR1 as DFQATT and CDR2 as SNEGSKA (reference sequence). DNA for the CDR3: TGCAGTGGAATGCAGGGCGCGGACGTTCGAGCTGAAGCTTTCTTT. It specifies CSGMQGADVRAEAFF.

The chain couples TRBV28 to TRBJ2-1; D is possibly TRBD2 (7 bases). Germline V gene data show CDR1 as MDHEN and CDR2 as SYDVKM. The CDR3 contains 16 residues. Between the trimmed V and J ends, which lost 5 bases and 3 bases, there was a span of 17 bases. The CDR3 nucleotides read TGTGCCAGCAGTAGTCGCGGGGGCCTTATCTACAATGAGCAGTTCTTC. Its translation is CASSSRGGLIYNEQFF.

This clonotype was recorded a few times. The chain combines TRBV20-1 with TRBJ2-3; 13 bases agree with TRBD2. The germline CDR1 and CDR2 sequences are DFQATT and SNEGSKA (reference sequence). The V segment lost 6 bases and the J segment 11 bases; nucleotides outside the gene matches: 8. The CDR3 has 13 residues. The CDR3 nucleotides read TGCAGTGCCGATGGACTAGCGGGAGAGGGGCAGTATTTT. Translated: CSADGLAGEGQYF.